The clone carrying this T cell receptor beta chain turned up a few times. The antigen remains undetermined. One entry per CDR3 protein, called by TCRdb with MiXCR from the 5' RACE reads. The sample lists some 1,600,000 distinct CDR3 sequences, 25% to 35% occurring once. This specimen belongs to a study of identical twins. Study-level results: Monozygotic twins shared more out-of-frame TCR alpha than recombination models predicted. Fewer insertions characterized abundant cord blood beta clonotypes, whereas memory repertoires showed none.

V was clipped by 3 bases and J by 8 bases; unmatched bases: 5. Per germline, CDR1 SEHNR and CDR2 FQNEAQ (reference sequence). The CDR3 is made up of 14 amino acids. This clonotype was obtained from a newborn girl in good health. The chain joins TRBV7-9 to TRBJ2-1, with 9 bases aligning to TRBD2. Sequenced material: cord blood. The CDR3 region is CASSFRTSVDEQFF. CDR3 sequence (DNA): TGTGCCAGCAGCTTCCGGACTAGCGTCGATGAGCAGTTCTTC. The full variable domain, completed using reference TRBV7-9 and TRBJ2-1, is DTGVSQNPRHKITKRGQNVTFRCDPISEHNRLYWYRQTLGQGPEFLTYFQNEAQLEKSRLLSDRFSAERPKGSFSTLEIQRTEQGDSAMYLCASSFRTSVDEQFFGPGTRLTVL.